This T cell receptor (beta chain) stems from a study of blood T cell repertoires in COVID-19. Germline loops: CDR1 LGHNA, CDR2 YNFKEQ. There are 20 residues in the CDR3. Trimming removed 2 bases from V and 0 bases from J, with 25 bases in between. The repertoire was sequenced with immunoSEQ multiplex PCR; TCRdb's copy has only in-frame clones and lacks some. The sample includes more than 200,000 clones, over 75% of them seen just once. Participant reports of clinical history set cohort assignment. The receptor's source is a woman in her forties with acute COVID-19. V and J are TRBV4-2 and TRBJ1-1; D may be TRBD1 (5 bases). What was sequenced was PBMCs or T cells enriched from blood (not recorded which). CDR3 DNA: TGTGCCAGCAGCCAACCTTTTGGAGTGGGGCCAAGGGCAATGAACACTGAAGCTTTCTTT. Amino acid sequence: CASSQPFGVGPRAMNTEAFF.